The present T cell receptor beta chain was sequenced within a study of identifying expanded T cells in peripheral blood. Germline values: CDR1 MNHEY, CDR2 SVGAGI. This CDR3 has 11 amino acids. Trimming took off 2 bases at V and 6 bases at J, with 3 bases between the two ends. Here immunoSEQ multiplex PCR was the method, and the copy in TCRdb shows in-frame clones only, minus some. The table lists some 75,000 clones, 85% to 90% of them singletons, with over 2.5% in the top ten. Material: blood. The sequence was collected from a person aged 18 to 75 in good health. The genes are TRBV6-5 and TRBJ2-3; no definite D call. CDR3 loop: CASSYGDTQYF. CDR3 bases: TGTGCCAGCAGTTACGGGGATACGCAGTATTTT.